These T cell receptor beta chains were read from a single sample in a study of blood T cell repertoires in COVID-19. Only in-frame clones appear in the TCRdb table, and some are missing; sequencing was by immunoSEQ multiplex PCR. This table has 70,000 to 95,000 clones, around nine tenths appearing once. The sequencing input was peripheral blood. The receptors originated from a man aged 45-65 years with active COVID-19. CDR3s include the opening cysteine and the closing phenylalanine or tryptophan. A D gene is named only where the DNA matches it firmly. The listing skips clone size in some rows; elsewhere it reads once, few, many or a size class.

j_call: TRBJ2-4; clone_size: NA; d_call: TRBD2; v_call: TRBV19; cdr3_aa: CASQANPGTSGYRGNIQYF; cdr3_nt: TGTGCCAGTCAAGCAAACCCCGGGACTAGCGGGTATAGGGGAAACATTCAGTACTTC
j_call: TRBJ2-2; clone_size: NA; d_call: NA; v_call: TRBV27; cdr3_aa: CASSLFGTTGELFF; cdr3_nt: TGTGCCAGCAGTTTATTCGGGACAACCGGGGAGCTGTTTTTT
j_call: TRBJ1-3; clone_size: NA; d_call: NA; v_call: TRBV6-5; cdr3_aa: CASSIEGGNTIYF; cdr3_nt: TGTGCCAGCAGTATCGAGGGAGGAAACACCATATATTTT
j_call: TRBJ2-1; clone_size: NA; d_call: TRBD2; v_call: TRBV24-1; cdr3_aa: CATSDFTSGGVEEQFF; cdr3_nt: TGTGCCACCAGTGATTTCACTAGCGGGGGGGTCGAAGAGCAGTTCTTC
j_call: TRBJ2-7; clone_size: few; d_call: NA; v_call: TRBV7-6; cdr3_aa: CASSLFQGMEQYF; cdr3_nt: TGTGCCAGCAGCTTATTCCAGGGGATGGAGCAGTACTTC
j_call: TRBJ2-3; clone_size: NA; d_call: TRBD2; v_call: TRBV5-4; cdr3_aa: CASSRYTSGDTDTQYF; cdr3_nt: TGTGCCAGCAGCCGCTACACTAGCGGGGATACAGATACGCAGTATTTT
j_call: TRBJ1-2; clone_size: NA; d_call: NA; v_call: TRBV6-5; cdr3_aa: CASSSRRTTNYGYTF; cdr3_nt: TGTGCCAGCAGTTCCAGACGGACTACTAACTATGGCTACACCTTC
j_call: TRBJ2-7; clone_size: once; d_call: TRBD2; v_call: TRBV9; cdr3_aa: CASSVGPMTSGVSYEQYF; cdr3_nt: TGTGCCAGCAGCGTAGGCCCCATGACTAGCGGGGTGTCTTACGAGCAGTACTTC
j_call: TRBJ2-1; clone_size: NA; d_call: NA; v_call: TRBV4-3; cdr3_aa: CASSPGWGDYNEQFF; cdr3_nt: TGCGCCAGCAGCCCCGGCTGGGGGGACTACAATGAGCAGTTCTTC
j_call: TRBJ2-7; clone_size: NA; d_call: TRBD1; v_call: TRBV6-5; cdr3_aa: CASSRTGTGEREQYF; cdr3_nt: TGTGCCAGCAGCAGAACCGGGACAGGGGAGAGGGAGCAGTACTTC
j_call: TRBJ2-1; clone_size: NA; d_call: NA; v_call: TRBV6-5; cdr3_aa: CASTVIATGEQFF; cdr3_nt: TGTGCCAGCACGGTAATAGCGACCGGTGAGCAGTTCTTC
j_call: TRBJ1-6; clone_size: NA; d_call: NA; v_call: TRBV7-6; cdr3_aa: CASSFEGSGLSPLHF; cdr3_nt: TGTGCCAGCAGCTTTGAGGGCAGCGGCCTTTCACCCCTCCACTTT
j_call: TRBJ2-1; clone_size: NA; d_call: NA; v_call: TRBV28; cdr3_aa: CASRPTATYNEQFF; cdr3_nt: TGTGCCAGCAGACCGACTGCGACCTACAATGAGCAGTTCTTC
j_call: TRBJ2-3; clone_size: NA; d_call: TRBD1; v_call: TRBV11-3; cdr3_aa: CASSSRQGGDTQYF; cdr3_nt: TGTGCCAGCAGCTCCCGACAGGGGGGGGATACGCAGTATTTT
j_call: TRBJ1-5; clone_size: NA; d_call: NA; v_call: TRBV4-3; cdr3_aa: CASSRSLQGLSNQPQHF; cdr3_nt: TGCGCCAGCAGCCGAAGTCTCCAGGGTCTCAGCAATCAGCCCCAGCATTTT
j_call: TRBJ2-7; clone_size: NA; d_call: TRBD2; v_call: TRBV4-1; cdr3_aa: CASSQDAGESSYEQYF; cdr3_nt: TGCGCCAGCAGCCAAGATGCGGGGGAGTCCTCCTACGAGCAGTACTTC
j_call: TRBJ2-1; clone_size: NA; d_call: TRBD2; v_call: TRBV2; cdr3_aa: CASSVSGSGGNEQFF; cdr3_nt: TGTGCCAGCAGTGTTAGCGGGAGTGGTGGGAATGAGCAGTTCTTC
j_call: TRBJ2-6; clone_size: NA; d_call: TRBD1; v_call: TRBV5-1; cdr3_aa: CASSLSRDRGAGANVLTF; cdr3_nt: TGCGCCAGCAGCTTATCCCGGGACAGGGGAGCTGGGGCCAACGTCCTGACTTTC
j_call: TRBJ1-6; clone_size: NA; d_call: TRBD1; v_call: TRBV30; cdr3_aa: CAWRVRDRGSPLHF; cdr3_nt: TGTGCCTGGAGGGTCCGGGACAGAGGTTCACCCCTCCACTTT
j_call: TRBJ2-7; clone_size: NA; d_call: NA; v_call: TRBV7-8; cdr3_aa: CASSLGGGYEQYF; cdr3_nt: TGTGCCAGCAGCTTGGGTGGAGGCTACGAGCAGTACTTC
j_call: TRBJ1-1; clone_size: NA; d_call: TRBD1; v_call: TRBV2; cdr3_aa: CASTAGQLNTEAFF; cdr3_nt: TGTGCCAGCACCGCGGGACAGCTGAACACTGAAGCTTTCTTT
j_call: TRBJ2-7; clone_size: few; d_call: TRBD1; v_call: TRBV7-9; cdr3_aa: CASSLALGRGRDEQYF; cdr3_nt: TGTGCCAGCAGCTTAGCGCTCGGCAGGGGGCGGGACGAGCAGTACTTC
j_call: TRBJ2-1; clone_size: NA; d_call: NA; v_call: TRBV7-7; cdr3_aa: CASSLGMRPTDEQFF; cdr3_nt: TGTGCTAGCAGCTTAGGGATGAGGCCGACCGATGAGCAGTTCTTC
j_call: TRBJ2-7; clone_size: NA; d_call: NA; v_call: TRBV4-3; cdr3_aa: CASSRSGAGTYEQYF; cdr3_nt: TGCGCCAGCAGCCGCTCGGGTGCGGGAACCTACGAGCAGTACTTC
j_call: TRBJ1-2; clone_size: NA; d_call: TRBD1; v_call: TRBV5-4; cdr3_aa: CASSTRTGVLYGYTF; cdr3_nt: TGTGCCAGCAGCACAAGGACAGGGGTACTCTATGGCTACACCTTC
j_call: TRBJ1-5; clone_size: NA; d_call: NA; v_call: TRBV6-1; cdr3_aa: CASSGTYRVDNQPQHF; cdr3_nt: TGTGCCAGCAGTGGCACCTACAGGGTTGACAATCAGCCCCAGCATTTT
j_call: TRBJ2-1; clone_size: NA; d_call: TRBD2; v_call: TRBV24-1; cdr3_aa: CATEDGRISYNEQFF; cdr3_nt: TGTGCCACCGAGGACGGGAGGATCTCCTACAATGAGCAGTTCTTC
j_call: TRBJ1-1; clone_size: NA; d_call: TRBD1; v_call: TRBV30; cdr3_aa: CAWDRDSNAEAFF; cdr3_nt: TGTGCCTGGGACCGGGACAGCAACGCTGAAGCTTTCTTT
j_call: TRBJ2-4; clone_size: NA; d_call: NA; v_call: TRBV7-9; cdr3_aa: CASTPLEGVSTKNIQYF; cdr3_nt: TGTGCCAGCACCCCGCTGGAGGGAGTCTCGACCAAAAACATTCAGTACTTC
j_call: TRBJ2-5; clone_size: NA; d_call: NA; v_call: TRBV18; cdr3_aa: CASSPTLAREETQYF; cdr3_nt: TGTGCCAGCTCACCAACGCTCGCCCGGGAAGAGACCCAGTACTTC
j_call: TRBJ2-2; clone_size: NA; d_call: TRBD2; v_call: TRBV11-2; cdr3_aa: CASSPVPGGPTGELFF; cdr3_nt: TGTGCCAGCAGCCCAGTACCGGGAGGGCCCACCGGGGAGCTGTTTTTT
j_call: TRBJ1-6; clone_size: NA; d_call: TRBD1; v_call: TRBV27; cdr3_aa: CASTLGHRGNSPLHF; cdr3_nt: TGTGCCAGCACCTTAGGGCACAGGGGGAATTCACCCCTCCACTTT
j_call: TRBJ2-3; clone_size: NA; d_call: TRBD2; v_call: TRBV30; cdr3_aa: CARGTSGRNTQYF; cdr3_nt: TGTGCCCGCGGGACTAGCGGGAGAAATACGCAGTATTTT
j_call: TRBJ1-3; clone_size: NA; d_call: NA; v_call: TRBV7-6; cdr3_aa: CASSLALPGSGNTIYF; cdr3_nt: TGTGCCAGCAGCTTAGCTCTTCCAGGGTCTGGAAACACCATATATTTT
j_call: TRBJ1-3; clone_size: NA; d_call: NA; v_call: TRBV9; cdr3_aa: CASSPEDKFYSGNTIYF; cdr3_nt: TGTGCCAGCAGCCCCGAGGACAAGTTTTACTCTGGAAACACCATATATTTT
j_call: TRBJ1-2; clone_size: NA; d_call: TRBD1; v_call: TRBV5-6; cdr3_aa: CASSSQGTSHGYTF; cdr3_nt: TGTGCCAGCAGCTCACAGGGGACCAGCCATGGCTACACCTTC